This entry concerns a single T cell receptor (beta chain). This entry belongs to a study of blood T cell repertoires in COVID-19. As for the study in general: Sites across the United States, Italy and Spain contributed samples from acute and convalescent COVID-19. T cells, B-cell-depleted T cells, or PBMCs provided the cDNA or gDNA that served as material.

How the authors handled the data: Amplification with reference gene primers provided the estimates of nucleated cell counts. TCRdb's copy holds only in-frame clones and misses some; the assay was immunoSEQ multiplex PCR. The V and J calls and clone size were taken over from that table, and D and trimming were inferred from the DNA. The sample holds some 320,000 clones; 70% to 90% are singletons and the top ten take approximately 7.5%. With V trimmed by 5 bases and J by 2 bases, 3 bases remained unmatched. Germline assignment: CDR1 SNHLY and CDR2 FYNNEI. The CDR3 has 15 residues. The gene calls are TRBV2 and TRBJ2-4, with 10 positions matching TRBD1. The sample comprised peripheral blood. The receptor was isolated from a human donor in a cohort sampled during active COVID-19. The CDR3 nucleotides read TGTGCCAGCAGTCCGGGACAGGGGACCAAAAACATTCAGTACTTC. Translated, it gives CASSPGQGTKNIQYF.